A single T cell receptor (beta chain) is shown here with its context. CDR3 length: 16 residues. V was cut by 1 base and J by 1 base, with 11 bases left in between. Looked up from germline, CDR1 is LGHNA and CDR2 is YSLEER. Original methodology: Nucleated cell number was recorded as an estimate derived from reference gene primer amplification. Using immunoSEQ multiplex PCR, the repertoire was profiled, and TCRdb retains in-frame clones only, with some absent. That table gives V, J and clone size, and the DNA gave D and trimming. The profile shows under 150,000 clones, around 87% of them singletons. These data belong to a study of blood T cell repertoires in COVID-19. Study background: The United States, Italy and Spain supplied acute and convalescent COVID-19 samples. The cDNA or gDNA used as material had been derived from T cells, B-cell-depleted T cells, or PBMCs.

The sequence was collected from a woman aged 40 to 50 with acute or convalescent COVID-19. This chain uses TRBV4-3 with TRBJ1-5; perhaps TRBD1 as D (6 bases). Sequencing was carried out using peripheral blood. The CDR3 here is CASSQGFGQSNQPQHF. In DNA form, the CDR3 reads TGCGCCAGCAGCCAAGGGTTTGGACAGAGCAATCAGCCCCAGCATTTT.